This is a list of T cell receptor beta chains from one sample in a study of blood T cell repertoires in COVID-19. The table came from immunoSEQ multiplex PCR; TCRdb's copy has only in-frame clones and leaves some out. The table lists around 110,000 clones, approximately 84% of them singletons. The sample consisted of peripheral blood. The source is a human donor in a cohort sampled during active COVID-19. CDR3s include the opening cysteine and the closing phenylalanine or tryptophan. The order of the fields is V gene, clone size, D gene, J gene, CDR3 DNA, CDR3 protein. D genes are given only for firm matches. The size of a clone is reported for some rows only, either as once, few or many, or as a class for expanded clones.

TRBV30	.	.	TRBJ2-7	TGTGCCTGGACCCCGTTTAGAGGCGAGCAGTACTTC	CAWTPFRGEQYF
TRBV7-9	.	.	TRBJ1-3	TGTGCCAGCAGCTTATCCGGGTACTCTGGAAACACCATATATTTT	CASSLSGYSGNTIYF
TRBV19	.	TRBD1	TRBJ2-7	TGTGCCAGTAGTACACCCCCCTCCCGGACAGGGAGGTACGAGCAGTACTTC	CASSTPPSRTGRYEQYF
TRBV7-2	.	TRBD1	TRBJ1-4	TGTGCCAGCAGCTTAGGTGGGACAGGGTATGAAAAACTGTTTTTT	CASSLGGTGYEKLFF
TRBV28	.	.	TRBJ1-6	TGTGCCAGCAGCGGAGGGCACTCCTATAATTCACCCCTCCACTTT	CASSGGHSYNSPLHF
TRBV6-2/TRBV6-3	.	TRBD1	TRBJ2-7	TGTGCCAGCAGTTCATTTGAGGCAGGGGGCCTCTACGAGCAGTACTTC	CASSSFEAGGLYEQYF
TRBV7-9	.	TRBD2	TRBJ2-1	TGTGCCAGCAGCTTAGCGGCTTCTAGCGGGCATGAAAATGAGCAGTTCTTC	CASSLAASSGHENEQFF
TRBV7-3	.	.	TRBJ1-1	TGTGCCAGCAGCTTAATGGATCAGGGAACGAACACTGAAGCTTTCTTT	CASSLMDQGTNTEAFF
TRBV12-3/TRBV12-4	.	.	TRBJ2-1	TGTGCCAGCAGCCAAGTCGTTAGGGGTGAGCAGTTCTTC	CASSQVVRGEQFF
TRBV2	.	.	TRBJ1-3	TGTGCCAGCAGTGGGACAGCTGGAAACACCATATATTTT	CASSGTAGNTIYF
TRBV9	.	.	TRBJ2-3	TGTGCCAGCAGCGTAGATCCCGGGGGAGATACGCAGTATTTT	CASSVDPGGDTQYF
TRBV5-1	once	.	TRBJ2-3	TGCGCCAGCAGCTTGGCGGCGGGATCCACAGATACGCAGTATTTT	CASSLAAGSTDTQYF
TRBV2	.	.	TRBJ2-3	TGTGCCAGCAGTGGAGGGACTCGAGGTTTATATACGCAGTATTTT	CASSGGTRGLYTQYF
TRBV24-1	.	TRBD2	TRBJ2-3	TGTGCCACCAGTGACCCACTAGCGGGAGAGTCCCGTGCAACAGATACGCAGTATTTT	CATSDPLAGESRATDTQYF
TRBV5-6	.	TRBD1	TRBJ1-2	TGTGCCAGCAGCAACGACAGGGACTATGGCTACACCTTC	CASSNDRDYGYTF
TRBV6-5	.	.	TRBJ1-1	TGTGCCAGCAGTTACTCCGGGGTCATTGGGACTGAAGCTTTCTTT	CASSYSGVIGTEAFF